The text below deals with one T cell receptor (beta chain). Its antigen is not yet known. Within one base of it there is no much larger clone, and no base qualities were kept. This entry belongs to a study of cytomegalovirus exposure and HLA in healthy donors (dated by TCRdb to about 2017). Notes on the research overall: The 650 to 800 repertoires of the first cohort and the 120 or so validation repertoires were produced on the same platform, according to a later analysis. The aim of the study was to test whether cataloging public T cell receptors could identify signatures of past pathogen exposure. A separate validation cohort of over 95 different subjects was used in addition to the roughly 720-subject first cohort. To predict cytomegalovirus infection status, the study combined high-throughput TCR immunosequencing, statistical association of individual TCRs with disease status, and machine learning.

Results and caveats for the whole study, not just this receptor: It was suggested by the authors that the approach could potentially be generalized to other disease states and immunological phenotypes. In vitro tests confirmed that three of the cytomegalovirus-associated TCR beta chains recognize cytomegalovirus antigens. Most TCR sequences were observed very rarely across donors, whereas some public TCRs were present in many individuals. Of the cluster scores, 85% to 95% were above 0 in a later analysis, which found that TCRs clustered in the first cohort also tended to co-occur in the approximately 110 validation repertoires. The validation cohort had no HLA typing available for a later analysis, so co-occurrence within that cohort was assessed over all 120 or so repertoires. The classifier was reported to diagnose cytomegalovirus status with high specificity and sensitivity in both the original cohort and the validation cohort. The study listed 164 TCR beta chains as associated with cytomegalovirus.

The donors were included in the validation cohort of 120 subjects, a group kept apart from the roughly 700-subject first cohort. Libraries were built with the immunoSEQ multiplex PCR assay. The authors processed their data as follows. A statistical classification framework was built to diagnose cytomegalovirus status from the catalog of TCR beta chain sequences. This is the immuneACCESS table as TCRdb keeps it, with only in-frame sequences that have V and J called. A part of the clones is gone; compared with another copy, unresolved V genes explain less than half, and the rest is unexplained. Clonal size and the V and J genes are those of that table, whereas D and trimming came from the DNA. The sample table records under 65,000 clones; roughly 94% of these occur just once. The ten largest account for approximately 6.4% of the sample. From the germline V gene, CDR1 is MNHEY and CDR2 is SVGAGI. Measured from the cysteine to the phenylalanine, the CDR3 is 13 residues long. Just the 39-base CDR3 DNA is kept, in frame starting at base 1. Deletion took 6 bases off V and 4 bases off J, with a span of 12 bases between the germline ends.

Rearrangement joined TRBV6-5 to TRBJ2-5; TRBD2 is perhaps the D gene, given 6 matching bases. Sequenced: PBMCs. The clonotype comes from a woman under 30 in good health and CMV-seropositive. The sequenced DNA is TGTGCCAGCAGACGGGGGTTTGGAGAGACCCAGTACTTC. The resulting protein is CASRRGFGETQYF.